This T cell receptor (beta chain) was sequenced for a study of T cell responses to AZD1222 COVID-19 vaccine. Of note for this clone: The antigen is unknown.

This table comes from immunoSEQ multiplex PCR, and its TCRdb copy is limited to in-frame clones, with some not included. This sample has about 150,000 clones, with around 83% found just once. J gave up 7 bases and V 5 bases, and 4 bases lay outside the gene matches. Germline V CDR1 and CDR2: MNHEY, SVGAGI. The CDR3 totals 12 residues. General observations from the study: Nearly half of spike-specific TCRs reportedly target variant regions that are unmutated in the B.1.351 and B.1.1.7 variants.

The starting material was peripheral blood, obtained 28 days after the second AZD1222 dose. The TCR comes from an adult who received the AZD1222 COVID-19 vaccine. This chain connects TRBV6-5 to TRBJ1-2; 7 bases agree with TRBD1. For the CDR3, the DNA is TGTGCCAGCAGTACGGACAGGCTTGGCTACACCTTC. Translation gives CASSTDRLGYTF.